Listed below are T cell receptor beta chains from one sample, sequenced in a study of T-cell reconstitution after alpha-beta-depleted transplantation in children. TCRdb re-analysed the PCR reads in MiXCR, keeping a single row per CDR3 protein. This repertoire shows 440,000 or so distinct CDR3 sequences, 43% found once; its top ten account for around a quarter. The specimen was PBMCs, collected before TCRalphabeta/CD19-depleted stem cell transplant. These receptors were taken from a girl aged 2 to 10 with aplastic anemia, due to receive a stem cell transplant. The CDR3 runs from the conserved cysteine through the conserved F or W.

v_call,cdr3_aa
TRBV6-1,CASRRTSGGTGPEQFF
TRBV24-1,CATSDYGTGAAGAFF
TRBV6-1,CASSEVTTVPMGYTF
TRBV6-1,CASSRGQRYGYTF
TRBV15,CATSRDGRGNEQFF
TRBV4-1,CASGLSNQPQHF
TRBV7-9,CASSAETGDSYNEQFF
TRBV5-1,CASSLGQGGEQYF
TRBV3-1,CASSQDQELYGYTF
TRBV27,CASSLGRTNEQFF
TRBV15,CATSREGGGGLEQYF
TRBV5-6,CASRAPLENIQYF
TRBV12-3/TRBV12-4,CASSLGRPGELFF
TRBV4-1,CASSRVAGVNTGELFF
TRBV27,CASSGQGYNYGYTF
TRBV28,CASTSLQSRVHEQYF
TRBV20-1,CSAWGRTDTQYF
TRBV2,CASSIGPLSGYTF
TRBV28,CASSSRRVTNQPQHF
TRBV20-1,CSARDAERGNSDEQFF
TRBV5-1,CASSLDSGTVTQYF
TRBV5-1,CASSYRLAISYNEQFF
TRBV6-6,CASRDRGNQPQHF
TRBV12-5,CASGLPTTQDGELFF
TRBV20-1,CSALSSGSAYEQYF
TRBV20-1,CSARVGTGDFGYTF
TRBV30,CAWSGDRVWQPQHF
TRBV7-2,CASTLDRGEEKLFF
TRBV9,CASSVEPGGTAGVDYGYTF
TRBV5-1,CASSLARGGPSYEQYF
TRBV20-1,CSAPGTSGRSSYEQYF
TRBV20-1,CSARRQGMGAPLHF
TRBV19,CASSIRATGGADGYTF